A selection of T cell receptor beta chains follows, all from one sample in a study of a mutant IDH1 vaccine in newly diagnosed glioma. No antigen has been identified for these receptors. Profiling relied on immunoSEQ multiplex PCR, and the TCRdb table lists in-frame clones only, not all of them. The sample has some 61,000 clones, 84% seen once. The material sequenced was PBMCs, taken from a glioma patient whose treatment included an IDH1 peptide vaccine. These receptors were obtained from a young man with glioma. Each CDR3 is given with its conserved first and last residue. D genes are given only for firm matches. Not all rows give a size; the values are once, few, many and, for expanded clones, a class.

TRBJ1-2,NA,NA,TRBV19,CASSIQGGDYGYTF,TGTGCCAGTAGTATACAGGGAGGGGACTATGGCTACACCTTC
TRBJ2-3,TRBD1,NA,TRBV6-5,CASRARTGTTDTQYF,TGTGCCAGCAGGGCCCGGACAGGAACCACAGATACGCAGTATTTT
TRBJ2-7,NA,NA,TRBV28,CASSFRARSREQYF,TGTGCCAGCAGTTTTAGGGCCAGGTCGCGCGAGCAGTACTTC
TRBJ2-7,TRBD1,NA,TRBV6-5,CASSYGGQVTYEQYF,TGTGCCAGCAGTTACGGAGGACAGGTGACCTACGAGCAGTACTTC
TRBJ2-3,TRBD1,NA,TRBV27,CASSSRQGNTDTQYF,TGTGCCAGCAGTTCTCGACAGGGGAACACAGATACGCAGTATTTT
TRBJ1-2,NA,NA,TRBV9,CASSPPQGTSVRYGYTF,TGTGCCAGCAGCCCCCCCCAGGGGACCTCGGTCCGCTATGGCTACACCTTC
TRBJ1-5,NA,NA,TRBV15,CATSREWSNQPQHF,TGTGCCACCAGCAGAGAATGGAGCAATCAGCCCCAGCATTTT
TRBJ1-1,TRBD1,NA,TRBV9,CASSVAGTGLVNTEAFF,TGTGCCAGCAGCGTAGCCGGGACAGGGTTGGTGAACACTGAAGCTTTCTTT
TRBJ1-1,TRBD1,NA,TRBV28,CASSFPIRQGGNTEAFF,TGTGCCAGCAGTTTTCCCATTAGACAGGGGGGAAACACTGAAGCTTTCTTT
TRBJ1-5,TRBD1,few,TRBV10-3,CAISERGGQGGGYQPQHF,TGTGCCATCAGTGAAAGGGGGGGACAGGGCGGTGGGTATCAGCCCCAGCATTTT
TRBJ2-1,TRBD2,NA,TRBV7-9,CASSQPPAGGLGNEQFF,TGTGCCAGCAGCCAACCCCCAGCGGGAGGCCTTGGGAATGAGCAGTTCTTC
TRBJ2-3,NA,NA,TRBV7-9,CASRQGTDTQYF,TGTGCCAGCAGGCAGGGGACAGATACGCAGTATTTT
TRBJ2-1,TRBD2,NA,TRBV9,CASSVDSGSGSYNEQFF,TGTGCCAGCAGCGTAGATAGCGGGAGTGGATCCTACAATGAGCAGTTCTTC
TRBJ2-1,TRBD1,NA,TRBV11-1,CASSSQTGVRRYEQFF,TGTGCCAGCAGCTCCCAGACAGGGGTGAGGCGTTATGAGCAGTTCTTC
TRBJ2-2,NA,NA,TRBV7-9,CASSTRGVANTGELFF,TGTGCCAGCAGCACCCGAGGGGTCGCGAACACCGGGGAGCTGTTTTTT
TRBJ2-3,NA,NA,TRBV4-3,CASSQEYGTDTQYF,TGCGCCAGCAGCCAAGAATATGGGACAGATACGCAGTATTTT
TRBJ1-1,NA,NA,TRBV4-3,CASSQDWRRDTEAFF,TGCGCCAGCAGCCAAGATTGGAGAAGGGACACTGAAGCTTTCTTT
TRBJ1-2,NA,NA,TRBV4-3,CASSQDFEGAGWGYTF,TGCGCCAGCAGCCAAGACTTTGAGGGCGCCGGGTGGGGCTACACCTTC
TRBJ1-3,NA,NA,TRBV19,CASSIVRRSGATNTIYF,TGTGCCAGTAGTATAGTTCGTCGGTCAGGGGCAACAAACACCATATATTTT
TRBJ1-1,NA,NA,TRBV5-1,CASSLASAGVTEAFF,TGCGCCAGCAGCTTGGCCTCGGCAGGGGTCACTGAAGCTTTCTTT
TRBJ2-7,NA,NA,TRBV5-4,CASSLAQPGSYEQYF,TGTGCCAGCAGCTTAGCTCAACCAGGCTCCTACGAGCAGTACTTC
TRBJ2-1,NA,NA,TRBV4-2,CASSQDNGGPFYNEQFF,TGTGCCAGCAGCCAAGATAACGGGGGGCCTTTTTACAATGAGCAGTTCTTC
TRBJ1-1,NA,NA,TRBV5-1,CASSLVGTIESEAFF,TGCGCCAGCAGCTTGGTAGGGACAATAGAGTCTGAAGCTTTCTTT
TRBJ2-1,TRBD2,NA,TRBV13,CASSPGLAGAWAYNEQFF,TGTGCCAGCAGCCCCGGACTAGCGGGAGCTTGGGCTTACAATGAGCAGTTCTTC
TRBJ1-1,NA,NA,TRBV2,CASRRGRDAEAFF,TGTGCCAGCAGAAGGGGTAGGGACGCTGAAGCTTTCTTT
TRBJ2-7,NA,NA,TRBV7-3,CASSLAGGNPYEQYF,TGTGCCAGCAGCTTAGCTGGGGGTAATCCCTACGAGCAGTACTTC
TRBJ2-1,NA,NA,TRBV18,CASSAGLSYNEQFF,TGTGCCAGCTCAGCGGGACTCTCCTACAATGAGCAGTTCTTC
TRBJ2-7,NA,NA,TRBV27,CASSLAPGSHLSYEQYF,TGTGCCAGCAGCCTGGCCCCGGGCAGCCATCTCTCCTACGAGCAGTACTTC
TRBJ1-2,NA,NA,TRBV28,CASSRDIQGYTF,TGTGCCAGCAGTAGGGACATTCAAGGCTACACCTTC
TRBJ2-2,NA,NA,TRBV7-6,CASSPSAGLNTGELFF,TGTGCCAGCAGCCCCTCGGCAGGGTTGAACACCGGGGAGCTGTTTTTT
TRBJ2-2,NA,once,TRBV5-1,CASSGSGHANTGELFF,TGCGCCAGCAGTGGGTCGGGGCACGCGAACACCGGGGAGCTGTTTTTT
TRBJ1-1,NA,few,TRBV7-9,CASSLTGNTEAFF,TGTGCCAGCAGTTTGACAGGGAACACTGAAGCTTTCTTT
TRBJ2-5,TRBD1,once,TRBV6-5,CASRGQGYQETQYF,TGTGCCAGCAGGGGACAGGGCTACCAAGAGACCCAGTACTTC
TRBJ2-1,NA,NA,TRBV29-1,CSVEVGQQFF,TGCAGCGTTGAGGTCGGACAGCAGTTCTTC
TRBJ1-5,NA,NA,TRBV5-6,CASSLEGPRGQPQHF,TGTGCCAGCAGCTTGGAAGGGCCCCGGGGCCAGCCCCAGCATTTT
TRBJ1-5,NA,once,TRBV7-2,CASSLGPSNQPQHF,TGTGCCAGCAGCTTAGGACCGTCCAATCAGCCCCAGCATTTT
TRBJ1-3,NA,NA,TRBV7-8,CAPRTGSSGNTIYF,TGTGCTCCCCGTACAGGGAGCTCTGGAAACACCATATATTTT
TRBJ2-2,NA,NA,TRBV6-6,CASSAAGTGELFF,TGTGCCAGCAGCGCGGCGGGAACCGGGGAGCTGTTTTTT
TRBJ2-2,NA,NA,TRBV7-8,CASTLRGGTSNTGELFF,TGTGCCAGCACCCTCCGTGGCGGGACATCGAACACCGGGGAGCTGTTTTTT
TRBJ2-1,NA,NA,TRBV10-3,CAISAGTDPSYNEQFF,TGTGCCATCAGTGCAGGTACGGATCCCTCCTACAATGAGCAGTTCTTC
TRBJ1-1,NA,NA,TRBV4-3,CASSPEAEREAFF,TGCGCCAGCAGCCCTGAGGCGGAGAGGGAAGCTTTCTTT
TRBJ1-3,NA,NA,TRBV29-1,CSVRRTGNTIYF,TGCAGCGTTAGGCGGACTGGAAACACCATATATTTT
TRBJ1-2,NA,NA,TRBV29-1,CSVGGGSGYTF,TGCAGCGTAGGGGGGGGCTCTGGCTACACCTTC
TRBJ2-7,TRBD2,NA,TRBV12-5,CASVGGNSYEQYF,TGTGCTAGTGTCGGGGGGAACTCCTACGAGCAGTACTTC
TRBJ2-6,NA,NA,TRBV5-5,CASRRGSLGANVLTF,TGTGCCAGCAGAAGGGGGTCTCTGGGGGCCAACGTCCTGACTTTC